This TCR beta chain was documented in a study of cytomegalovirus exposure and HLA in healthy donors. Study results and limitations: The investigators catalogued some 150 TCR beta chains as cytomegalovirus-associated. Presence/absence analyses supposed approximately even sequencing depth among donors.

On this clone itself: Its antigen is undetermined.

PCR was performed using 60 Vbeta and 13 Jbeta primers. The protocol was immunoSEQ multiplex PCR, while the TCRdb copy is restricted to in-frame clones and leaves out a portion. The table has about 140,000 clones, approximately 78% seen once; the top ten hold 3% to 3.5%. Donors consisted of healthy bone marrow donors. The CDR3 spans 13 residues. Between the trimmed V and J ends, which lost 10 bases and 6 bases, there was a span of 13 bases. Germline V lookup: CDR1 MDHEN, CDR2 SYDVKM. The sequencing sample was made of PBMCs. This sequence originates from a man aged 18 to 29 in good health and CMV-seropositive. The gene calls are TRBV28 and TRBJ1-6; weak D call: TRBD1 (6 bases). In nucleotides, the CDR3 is TGTGCCACAAACAGGGTCGGTAATTCACCCCTCCACTTT. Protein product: CATNRVGNSPLHF.